The rows below give T cell receptor beta chains drawn from one sample of a study of T cell responses to AZD1222 COVID-19 vaccine. Repertoires were generated with immunoSEQ multiplex PCR, while TCRdb's copy carries only in-frame clones and drops some. The sample comprises 150,000 to 200,000 clones, approximately 93% of which are singletons, and 3.5% to 4.5% rests with the top ten. The specimen was peripheral blood, collected on day 0 of AZD1222 vaccination. These receptors came from an adult in good health. CDR3s include the opening cysteine and the closing phenylalanine or tryptophan. A D gene is named only where the DNA matches it firmly. Clone size is not always given. Where it is, it says once, few, many or a class for expanded clones.

D gene | J gene | clone size | V gene | CDR3 protein | CDR3 DNA
NA | TRBJ2-3 | NA | TRBV6-5 | CASSYGGVLTDTQYF | TGTGCCAGCAGTTACGGGGGAGTTCTCACAGATACGCAGTATTTT
NA | TRBJ1-4 | NA | TRBV5-1 | CASSLGDVGGEKLFF | TGCGCCAGCAGCTTGGGAGATGTAGGGGGTGAAAAACTGTTTTTT
TRBD1 | TRBJ1-1 | NA | TRBV6-4 | CASRRQGPDTEAFF | TGTGCCAGCAGGAGACAGGGGCCTGACACTGAAGCTTTCTTT
NA | TRBJ1-2 | NA | TRBV7-9 | CASSLGLAEYGYTF | TGTGCCAGCAGCTTAGGATTGGCGGAATATGGCTACACCTTC
TRBD1 | TRBJ1-5 | once | TRBV5-1 | CASSAGGEGNQPQHF | TGCGCCAGCAGCGCAGGGGGCGAGGGCAATCAGCCCCAGCATTTT
TRBD1 | TRBJ2-1 | NA | TRBV27 | CASSLRTGRYEQFF | TGTGCCAGCAGCCTTCGGACAGGGAGGTACGAGCAGTTCTTC
NA | TRBJ2-1 | NA | TRBV3-1/TRBV3-2 | CASSQGSGLNNEQFF | TGTGCCAGCAGCCAAGGTAGCGGCCTGAACAATGAGCAGTTCTTC
NA | TRBJ1-6 | NA | TRBV6-5 | CASSYSRDSPLHF | TGTGCCAGCAGTTACTCAAGAGATTCACCCCTCCACTTT
TRBD1 | TRBJ1-3 | NA | TRBV19 | CASSLTGAGNTIYF | TGTGCCAGTAGTTTGACAGGGGCTGGAAACACCATATATTTT
NA | TRBJ2-2 | NA | TRBV12-3/TRBV12-4 | CASSLPGELFF | TGTGCCAGCAGTTTGCCCGGGGAGCTGTTTTTT
NA | TRBJ1-6 | NA | TRBV3-1/TRBV3-2 | CASSPTRNSPLHF | TGTGCCAGCAGCCCCACGAGGAATTCACCCCTCCACTTT
NA | TRBJ1-6 | NA | TRBV6-5 | CASKYSTRSNSPLHF | TGTGCCAGCAAATACTCGACACGTTCCAATTCACCCCTCCACTTT
TRBD1 | TRBJ1-1 | NA | TRBV6-4 | CASRPGQGVPTEAFF | TGTGCCAGCAGACCGGGACAGGGAGTCCCCACTGAAGCTTTCTTT
TRBD2 | TRBJ2-1 | NA | TRBV5-1 | CASHTSGGPYNEQFF | TGCGCCAGCCATACTAGCGGGGGGCCCTACAATGAGCAGTTCTTC
NA | TRBJ1-3 | NA | TRBV4-2 | CASSQYGTVSSGNTIYF | TGTGCCAGCAGCCAGTATGGGACTGTGAGCTCTGGAAACACCATATATTTT
NA | TRBJ2-1 | few | TRBV18 | CASSPTRGEQFF | TGTGCCAGCTCACCGACGCGGGGTGAGCAGTTCTTC
NA | TRBJ1-5 | NA | TRBV5-1 | CASRTDVNQPQHF | TGCGCCAGCCGGACAGATGTAAATCAGCCCCAGCATTTT
NA | TRBJ2-1 | NA | TRBV20-1 | CSASFQGNEQFF | TGCAGTGCTAGTTTCCAGGGCAATGAGCAGTTCTTC
TRBD1 | TRBJ2-5 | NA | TRBV10-1 | CASSESSPGQGFETQYF | TGCGCCAGCAGTGAGTCCTCCCCGGGACAGGGTTTTGAGACCCAGTACTTC
TRBD2 | TRBJ2-3 | NA | TRBV5-6 | CASSFLAGGKDTQYF | TGTGCCAGCAGCTTTTTAGCGGGGGGGAAGGATACGCAGTATTTT
NA | TRBJ1-1 | NA | TRBV18 | CASSPPRGVRTEAFF | TGTGCCAGCTCACCACCGCGGGGAGTTCGCACTGAAGCTTTCTTT
NA | TRBJ1-4 | NA | TRBV15 | CATSREKVALEVFF | TGTGCCACCAGCAGAGAAAAGGTCGCACTGGAGGTGTTTTTT
TRBD1 | TRBJ1-3 | NA | TRBV5-1 | CASSPGQGQWVGNTIYF | TGCGCCAGCAGCCCGGGACAGGGTCAATGGGTCGGAAACACCATATATTTT
NA | TRBJ1-2 | NA | TRBV20-1 | CSAGRDGYTF | TGCAGTGCTGGAAGGGATGGCTACACCTTC
NA | TRBJ2-3 | NA | TRBV2 | CASSVRDTQYF | TGTGCCAGCAGTGTCAGAGATACGCAGTATTTT
TRBD2 | TRBJ2-7 | NA | TRBV18 | CASSSGTRKYEQYF | TGTGCCAGCTCCTCCGGGACTAGGAAGTACGAGCAGTACTTC
NA | TRBJ2-5 | NA | TRBV5-4 | CASSWSRAQETQYF | TGTGCCAGCAGCTGGTCGCGGGCCCAAGAGACCCAGTACTTC
TRBD2 | TRBJ2-7 | NA | TRBV30 | CAWSVPGTSAKGQYF | TGTGCCTGGAGCGTCCCCGGGACTAGCGCGAAGGGGCAGTACTTC
NA | TRBJ2-7 | NA | TRBV7-8 | CASSPKGYEQYF | TGTGCCAGCAGCCCCAAAGGCTACGAGCAGTACTTC
NA | TRBJ1-6 | NA | TRBV19 | CASSKPENNNSPLHF | TGTGCCAGTAGTAAGCCGGAAAATAATAATTCACCCCTCCACTTT
NA | TRBJ1-2 | NA | TRBV6-2/TRBV6-3 | CASSGLSYGYTF | TGTGCCAGCAGTGGACTATCTTATGGCTACACCTTC
NA | TRBJ1-5 | NA | TRBV19 | CASSATGSQPQHF | TGTGCCAGTAGTGCGACAGGCAGTCAGCCCCAGCATTTT
NA | TRBJ1-2 | NA | TRBV2 | CASRPTGQEGYTF | TGTGCCAGCAGGCCTACAGGGCAGGAGGGCTACACCTTC
NA | TRBJ2-6 | once | TRBV2 | CANKIGSSGANVLTF | TGTGCGAACAAGATCGGGTCCTCTGGGGCCAACGTCCTGACTTTC
TRBD1 | TRBJ1-3 | NA | TRBV7-8 | CASSFNRQGPGNTIYF | TGTGCCAGCAGCTTTAACAGACAGGGGCCTGGAAACACCATATATTTT
NA | TRBJ1-3 | NA | TRBV5-1 | CASSLQGENSGNTIYF | TGCGCCAGCAGCTTGCAAGGCGAAAACTCTGGAAACACCATATATTTT
NA | TRBJ1-5 | NA | TRBV6-5 | CASSYSTSSNQPQHF | TGTGCCAGCAGTTACTCGACCAGTAGCAATCAGCCCCAGCATTTT
TRBD2 | TRBJ2-2 | NA | TRBV10-1 | CASSDRLAGGTGELFF | TGCGCCAGCAGTGACCGACTAGCGGGAGGGACCGGGGAGCTGTTTTTT
TRBD1 | TRBJ1-1 | NA | TRBV10-3 | CAISHGQGDTEAFF | TGTGCCATCAGCCATGGGCAGGGGGACACTGAAGCTTTCTTT
TRBD1 | TRBJ2-2 | NA | TRBV3-1/TRBV3-2 | CASSRAGGAPGELFF | TGTGCCAGCAGCCGCGCAGGGGGCGCCCCCGGGGAGCTGTTTTTT
NA | TRBJ2-7 | NA | TRBV5-5 | CASSFGKSYEQYF | TGTGCCAGCAGCTTTGGGAAAAGCTACGAGCAGTACTTC
NA | TRBJ2-3 | NA | TRBV10-2 | CASSGVDSTDTQYF | TGCGCCAGCAGTGGCGTTGATTCCACAGATACGCAGTATTTT
TRBD2 | TRBJ2-2 | NA | TRBV28 | CASSLPGLAGGSNTGELFF | TGTGCCAGCAGTTTACCGGGACTAGCGGGAGGGTCGAACACCGGGGAGCTGTTTTTT
NA | TRBJ2-1 | NA | TRBV27 | CASNTGGAYNEQFF | TGTGCCAGCAATACAGGGGGGGCCTACAATGAGCAGTTCTTC
NA | TRBJ1-4 | NA | TRBV3-1/TRBV3-2 | CASSQDIDATNEKLFF | TGTGCCAGCAGCCAAGATATTGACGCAACTAATGAAAAACTGTTTTTT
NA | TRBJ2-1 | NA | TRBV6-5 | CASSYGRGAYNEQFF | TGTGCCAGCAGTTATGGTCGGGGGGCTTACAATGAGCAGTTCTTC
NA | TRBJ1-1 | NA | TRBV5-1 | CASSLGSGRDTEAFF | TGCGCCAGCAGCTTGGGGTCGGGGAGGGACACTGAAGCTTTCTTT
TRBD1 | TRBJ1-2 | NA | TRBV6-1 | CASSEDRSGGVDGYTF | TGTGCCAGCAGTGAAGACCGGTCAGGGGGAGTGGATGGCTACACCTTC
NA | TRBJ2-2 | NA | TRBV29-1 | CSVGWDGGAGELFF | TGCAGCGTTGGTTGGGACGGAGGGGCCGGGGAGCTGTTTTTT
NA | TRBJ1-2 | few | TRBV10-3 | CAISVGGYGAGYTF | TGTGCCATCAGTGTCGGGGGCTATGGGGCGGGCTACACCTTC